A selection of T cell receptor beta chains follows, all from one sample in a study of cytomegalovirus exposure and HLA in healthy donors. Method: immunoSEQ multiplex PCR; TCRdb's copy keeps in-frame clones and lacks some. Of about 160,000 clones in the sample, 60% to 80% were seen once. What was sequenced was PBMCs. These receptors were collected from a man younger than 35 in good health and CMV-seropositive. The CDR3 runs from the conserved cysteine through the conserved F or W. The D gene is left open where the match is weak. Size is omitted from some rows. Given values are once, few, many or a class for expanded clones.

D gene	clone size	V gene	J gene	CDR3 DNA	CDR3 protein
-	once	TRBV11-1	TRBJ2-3	TGTGCCAGCAGCTTACAGGTCAGCACAGATACGCAGTATTTT	CASSLQVSTDTQYF
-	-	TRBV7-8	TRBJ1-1	TGTGCCAGCAGCTTAAAGCGACAGTTGAACACTGAAGCTTTCTTT	CASSLKRQLNTEAFF
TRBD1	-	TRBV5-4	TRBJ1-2	TGTGCCAGCAGCTTAATCCAGGGGGCGCATTATGGCTACACCTTC	CASSLIQGAHYGYTF
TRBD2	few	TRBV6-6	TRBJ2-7	TGTGCCAGCAGTTACGATCCTAGCGGGGGGTGGGAGCAGTACTTC	CASSYDPSGGWEQYF
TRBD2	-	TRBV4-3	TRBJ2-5	TGCGCCAGCAGCTTGGGGGGGGAGTCAGAGACCCAGTACTTC	CASSLGGESETQYF
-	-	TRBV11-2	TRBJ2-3	TGTGCCAGCAGCTTAGAGGGAACCGCGGGTGCAGATACGCAGTATTTT	CASSLEGTAGADTQYF
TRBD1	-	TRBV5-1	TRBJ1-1	TGCGCCAGCAGCTTGCCGCAGGGTGTGGACAGGGTCGCTGAAGCTTTCTTT	CASSLPQGVDRVAEAFF
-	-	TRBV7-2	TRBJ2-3	TGTGCCAGCAGCTTACAACCCGTAGGCACAGATACGCAGTATTTT	CASSLQPVGTDTQYF
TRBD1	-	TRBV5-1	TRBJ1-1	TGCGCCAGCAGCTTGGGGTACGGGACAGGAATGAACACTGAAGCTTTCTTT	CASSLGYGTGMNTEAFF
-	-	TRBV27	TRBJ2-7	TGTGCCAGCAGTCCGATGGCGGGCGAGCAGTACTTC	CASSPMAGEQYF
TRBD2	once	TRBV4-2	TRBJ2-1	TGTGCCAGCAGCCAAATACTAGCGGGGGGGGCCGCGGGCATTGAGTTCTTC	CASSQILAGGAAGIEFF
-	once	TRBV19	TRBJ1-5	TGTGCCAGTAGCACTCCAGGAGGGGTCAAGTATCAGCCCCAGCATTTT	CASSTPGGVKYQPQHF
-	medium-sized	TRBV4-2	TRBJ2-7	TGTGCCAGCAGCCAAGATCTTAGGAGATACGAGCAGTACTTC	CASSQDLRRYEQYF
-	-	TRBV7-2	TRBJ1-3	TGTGCCAGCAGCTTAATCGTCAGTCCTGGAAACACCATATATTTT	CASSLIVSPGNTIYF
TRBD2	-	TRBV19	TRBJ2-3	TGTGCCAGTAGTACCCGACTAGCGGCTATCCCAGATACGCAGTATTTT	CASSTRLAAIPDTQYF
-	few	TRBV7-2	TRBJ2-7	TGTGCCAGCAGCTTAGGACTAAACATGGGCGAGCAGTACTTC	CASSLGLNMGEQYF
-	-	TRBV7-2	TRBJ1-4	TGTGCCAGCAGCTTAATGAGGGCTAATGAAAAACTGTTTTTT	CASSLMRANEKLFF
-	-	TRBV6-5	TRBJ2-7	TGTGCCAGCAGTTGGACGACAGGCTTGGAGGAGCAGTACTTC	CASSWTTGLEEQYF
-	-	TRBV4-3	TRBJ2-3	TGCGCCAGCAGCCAAGAGCGGGGGCTCACAGATACGCAGTATTTT	CASSQERGLTDTQYF
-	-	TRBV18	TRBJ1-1	TGTGCCAGCTCCCGACCAGGGTGGGACACTGAAGCTTTCTTT	CASSRPGWDTEAFF